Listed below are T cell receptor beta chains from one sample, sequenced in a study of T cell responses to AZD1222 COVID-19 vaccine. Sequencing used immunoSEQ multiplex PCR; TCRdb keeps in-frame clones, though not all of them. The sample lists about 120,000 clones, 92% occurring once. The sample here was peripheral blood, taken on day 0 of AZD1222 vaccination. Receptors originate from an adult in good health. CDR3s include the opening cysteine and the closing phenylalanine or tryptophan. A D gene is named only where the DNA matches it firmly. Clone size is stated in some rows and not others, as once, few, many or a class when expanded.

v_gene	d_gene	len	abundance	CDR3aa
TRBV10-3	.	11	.	CAIRKSNEQFF
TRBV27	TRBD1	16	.	CASSSGQGYSNQPQHF
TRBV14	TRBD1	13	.	CASSQAYRGRAFF
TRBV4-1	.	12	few	CASSQGLDTQYF
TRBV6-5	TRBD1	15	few	CASRPTQTGDYGYTF
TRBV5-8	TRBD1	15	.	CASSPWDRTNGELFF
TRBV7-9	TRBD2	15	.	CASSTTSGSLYEQFF
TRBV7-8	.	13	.	CASGSGGYNEQFF
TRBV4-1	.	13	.	CASSQAAAYGYTF
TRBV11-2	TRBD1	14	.	CASSLEQGKAEQYF
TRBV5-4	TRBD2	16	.	CASSSRGGRAGGELFF
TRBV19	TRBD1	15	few	CASSQMGDRGKKLFF
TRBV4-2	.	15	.	CASSQVAGVANEQFF
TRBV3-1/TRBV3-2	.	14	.	CASKRRGANYGYTF
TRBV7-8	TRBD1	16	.	CASSLGDRDPKEKLFF
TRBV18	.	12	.	CASSPWNTEAFF
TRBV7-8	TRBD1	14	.	CASSPQGASTEAFF
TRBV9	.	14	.	CASSVLGDTDTQYF
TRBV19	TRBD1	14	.	CASRVGDRDTEAFF
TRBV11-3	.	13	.	CASSLRRIGELFF
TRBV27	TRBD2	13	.	CASSLSRGGEQFF
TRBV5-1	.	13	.	CASSLAVSYGYTF
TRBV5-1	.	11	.	CASSLDHGYTF